This T cell receptor (beta chain) was obtained from a study of blood T cell repertoires in COVID-19. In the study overall: Spain, Italy and the United States supplied samples that represented acute and convalescent COVID-19. T cells, B-cell-depleted T cells, or PBMCs supplied cDNA or gDNA.

V gave up 11 bases and J gave up 6 bases, with 19 bases separating them. CDR3 length equals 13 residues. Germline CDR1 MDHEN, CDR2 SYDVKM. How the authors handled the data: From reference gene primer amplification, estimates of nucleated cell counts were derived. Some clones are missing from TCRdb's copy, which holds only in-frame ones; the method was immunoSEQ multiplex PCR. V, J and clone size are those of that table, while D and trimming were read from the DNA. The sample lists around 200,000 clones; approximately 79% were seen once. The chain recombines TRBV28 with TRBJ1-1, with D tentatively TRBD1 (5 bases). The receptor was derived from a man in his forties or fifties who had recovered from COVID-19. Sequencing used peripheral blood. The CDR3 loop reads CAGRAGLRAEAFF. Here the CDR3 DNA reads TGTGCCGGCCGCGCGGGGCTAAGGGCTGAAGCTTTCTTT.